This TCR beta chain originates from a study of cytomegalovirus exposure and HLA in healthy donors. Study-level points and caveats: Among donors in an Asian-associated ancestry cluster, a later analysis reportedly found fewer N-insertions than the roughly 680-donor mean.

Amplification used 60 Vbeta primers and 13 Jbeta primers. This table comes from immunoSEQ multiplex PCR, and its TCRdb copy is limited to in-frame clones, with some not included. The sample lists some 150,000 clones; roughly 80% were seen once. The germline gives CDR1 MNHNY, CDR2 SVGAGI (reference sequence). The CDR3 is 16 residues long. The trim removed 6 bases at V and 9 bases at J, leaving 11 bases unmatched. On this clone itself: Its specificity is unknown.

The chain has TRBV6-6 and TRBJ1-6; 10 nucleotides line up with TRBD1. What was sequenced was PBMCs. The source of this sequence is a man between 35 and 55 years old in good health and CMV-seronegative. The CDR3 region is CASSHRGQGKTSPLHF. In DNA, the CDR3 is TGTGCCAGCAGCCACCGGGGACAGGGGAAGACTTCACCCCTCCACTTT.